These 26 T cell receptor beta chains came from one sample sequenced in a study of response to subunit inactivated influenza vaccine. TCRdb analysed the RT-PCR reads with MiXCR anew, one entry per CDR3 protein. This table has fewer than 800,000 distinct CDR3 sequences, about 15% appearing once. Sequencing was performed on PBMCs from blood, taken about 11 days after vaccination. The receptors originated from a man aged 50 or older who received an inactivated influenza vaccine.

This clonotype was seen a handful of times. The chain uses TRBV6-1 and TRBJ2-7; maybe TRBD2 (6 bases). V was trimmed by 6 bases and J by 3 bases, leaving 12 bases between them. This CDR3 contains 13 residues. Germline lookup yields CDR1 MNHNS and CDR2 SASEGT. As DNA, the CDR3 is TGTGCCAGCAGGCCGGGACTGGACTACGAGCAGTACTTC. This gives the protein CASRPGLDYEQYF.

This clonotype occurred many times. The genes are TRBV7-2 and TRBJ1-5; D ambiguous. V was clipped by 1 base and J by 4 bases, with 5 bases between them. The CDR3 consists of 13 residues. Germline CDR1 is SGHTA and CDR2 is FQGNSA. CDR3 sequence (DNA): TGTGCCAGCAGCTTAGAGCAAAATCAGCCCCAGCATTTT. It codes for CASSLEQNQPQHF.

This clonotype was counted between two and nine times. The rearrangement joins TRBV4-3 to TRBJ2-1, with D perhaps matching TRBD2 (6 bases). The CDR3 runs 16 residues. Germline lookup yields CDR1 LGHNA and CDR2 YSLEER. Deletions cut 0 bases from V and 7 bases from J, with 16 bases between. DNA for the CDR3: TGCGCCAGCAGCCAAGATTTAACGGGAGAGATGAATGAGCAGTTCTTC. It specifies CASSQDLTGEMNEQFF.

CDR3 region: CSVLLSGSGTGANVLTF. Here the CDR3 DNA reads TGCAGCGTATTACTTAGCGGGAGTGGGACTGGGGCCAACGTCCTGACTTTC. This rearrangement joins TRBV29-1 to TRBJ2-6; TRBD2 matches 9 bases. The CDR3 loop spans 17 amino acids. Germline V gene data show CDR1 as SQVTM and CDR2 as ANQGSEA. V lost 6 bases to trimming and J lost 2 bases; unmatched junction nucleotides: 11. The full variable domain, rest sourced from reference TRBV29-1 and TRBJ2-6, is SAVISQKPSRDICQRGTSLTIQCQVDSQVTMMFWYRQQPGQSLTLIATANQGSEATYESGFVIDKFPISRPNLTFSTLTVSNMSPEDSSIYLCSVLLSGSGTGANVLTFGAGSRLTVL.

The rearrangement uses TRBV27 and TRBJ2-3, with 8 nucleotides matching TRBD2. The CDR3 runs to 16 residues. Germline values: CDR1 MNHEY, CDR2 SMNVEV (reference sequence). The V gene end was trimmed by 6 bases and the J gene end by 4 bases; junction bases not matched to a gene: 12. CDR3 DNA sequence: TGTGCCAGCAGCCCTAATCCGGGACTAGACGCAGATACGCAGTATTTT. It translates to CASSPNPGLDADTQYF.

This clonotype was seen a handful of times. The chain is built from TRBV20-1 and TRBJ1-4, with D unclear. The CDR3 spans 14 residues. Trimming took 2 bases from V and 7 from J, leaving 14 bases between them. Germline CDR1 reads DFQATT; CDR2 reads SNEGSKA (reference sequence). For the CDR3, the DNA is TGCAGTGCTAGATCGTTGGAGGGTGGTGAAAAACTGTTTTTT. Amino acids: CSARSLEGGEKLFF.

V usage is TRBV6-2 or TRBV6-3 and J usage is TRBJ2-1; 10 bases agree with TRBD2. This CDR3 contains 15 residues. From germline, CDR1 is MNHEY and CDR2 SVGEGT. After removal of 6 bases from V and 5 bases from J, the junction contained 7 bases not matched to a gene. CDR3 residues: CASRRSGGSHNEQFF. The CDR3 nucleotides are TGTGCCAGCAGGCGTAGCGGGGGGTCCCACAATGAGCAGTTCTTC.

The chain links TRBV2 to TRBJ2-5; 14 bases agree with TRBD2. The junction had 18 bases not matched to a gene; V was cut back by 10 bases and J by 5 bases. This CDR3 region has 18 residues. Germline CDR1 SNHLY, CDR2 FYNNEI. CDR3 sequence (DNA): TGTGCCATCCTAACTACCCCGGGACTAGCGGGAGTTTGGGAGACCCAGTACTTC. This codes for CAILTTPGLAGVWETQYF.

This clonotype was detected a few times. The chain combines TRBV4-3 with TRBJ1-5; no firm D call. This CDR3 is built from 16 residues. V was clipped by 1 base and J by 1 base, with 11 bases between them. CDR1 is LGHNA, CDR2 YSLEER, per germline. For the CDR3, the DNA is TGCGCCAGCAGCCAAGGATTATTGGGAAGCAATCAGCCCCAGCATTTT. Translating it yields CASSQGLLGSNQPQHF.

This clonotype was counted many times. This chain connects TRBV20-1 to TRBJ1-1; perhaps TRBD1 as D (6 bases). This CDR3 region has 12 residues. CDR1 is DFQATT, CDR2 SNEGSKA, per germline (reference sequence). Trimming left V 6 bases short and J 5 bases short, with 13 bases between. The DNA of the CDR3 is TGCAGTGCCAGCGAAAGGGGGACTGAAGCTTTCTTT. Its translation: CSASERGTEAFF.

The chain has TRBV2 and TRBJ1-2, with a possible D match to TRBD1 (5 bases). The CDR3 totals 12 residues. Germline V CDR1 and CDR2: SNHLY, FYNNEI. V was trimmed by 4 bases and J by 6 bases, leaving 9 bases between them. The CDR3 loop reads CASSGQGDGYTF. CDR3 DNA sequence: TGTGCCAGCAGTGGGCAGGGTGATGGCTACACCTTC.

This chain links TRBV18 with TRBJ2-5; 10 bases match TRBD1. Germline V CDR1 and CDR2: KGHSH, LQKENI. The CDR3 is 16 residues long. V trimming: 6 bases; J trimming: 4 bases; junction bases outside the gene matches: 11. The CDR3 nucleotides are TGTGCCAGCTCTACTTCACCGGGACAGGGGACAGAGACCCAGTACTTC. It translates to CASSTSPGQGTETQYF.

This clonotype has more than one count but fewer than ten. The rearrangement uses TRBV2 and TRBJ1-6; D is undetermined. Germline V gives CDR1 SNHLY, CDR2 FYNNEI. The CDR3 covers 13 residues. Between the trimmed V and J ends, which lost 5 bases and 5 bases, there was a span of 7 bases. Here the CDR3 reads CASSRRDNSPLHF. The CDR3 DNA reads TGTGCCAGCAGTCGACGGGATAATTCACCCCTCCACTTT.

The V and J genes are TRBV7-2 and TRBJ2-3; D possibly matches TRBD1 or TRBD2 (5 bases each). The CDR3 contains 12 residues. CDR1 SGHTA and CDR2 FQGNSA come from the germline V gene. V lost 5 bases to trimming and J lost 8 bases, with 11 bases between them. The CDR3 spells CASSLMRGTQYF. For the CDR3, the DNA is TGTGCCAGCAGCCTTATGAGGGGTACGCAGTATTTT. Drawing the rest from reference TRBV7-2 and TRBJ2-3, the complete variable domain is GAGVSQSPSNKVTEKGKDVELRCDPISGHTALYWYRQSLGQGLEFLIYFQGNSAPDKSGLPSDRFSAERTGGSVSTLTIQRTQQEDSAVYLCASSLMRGTQYFGPGTRLTVL.

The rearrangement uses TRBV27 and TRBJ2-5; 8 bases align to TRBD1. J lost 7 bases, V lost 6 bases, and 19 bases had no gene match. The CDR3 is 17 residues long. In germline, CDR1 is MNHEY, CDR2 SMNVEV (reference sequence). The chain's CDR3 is CASSSATGGIRGGTQYF. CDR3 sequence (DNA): TGTGCCAGCAGCTCCGCTACAGGGGGGATTAGAGGTGGGACCCAGTACTTC.

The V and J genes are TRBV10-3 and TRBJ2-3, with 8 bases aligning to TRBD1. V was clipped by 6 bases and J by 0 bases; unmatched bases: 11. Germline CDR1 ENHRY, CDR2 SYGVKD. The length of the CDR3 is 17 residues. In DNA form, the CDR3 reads TGTGCCATCAGAAACCACCAGGGGGCAATTAGCACAGATACGCAGTATTTT. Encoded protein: CAIRNHQGAISTDTQYF.

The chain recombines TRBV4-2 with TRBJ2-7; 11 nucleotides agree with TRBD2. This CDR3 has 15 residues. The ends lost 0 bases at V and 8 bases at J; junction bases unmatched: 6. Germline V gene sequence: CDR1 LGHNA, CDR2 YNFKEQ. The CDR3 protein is CASSQDLAGGGKQYF. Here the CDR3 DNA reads TGTGCCAGCAGCCAAGATCTAGCGGGAGGTGGGAAGCAGTACTTC.

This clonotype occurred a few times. The CDR3 nucleotides read TGTGCCAGCTCACCATCCCGTCAAAACATTCAGTACTTC. It is translated as CASSPSRQNIQYF. The chain combines TRBV18 with TRBJ2-4; D remains unclear. The germline V gene has CDR1 KGHSH and CDR2 LQKENI. Trimming removed 2 bases at V and 5 bases at J, with 7 bases between. The CDR3 is 13 residues long.

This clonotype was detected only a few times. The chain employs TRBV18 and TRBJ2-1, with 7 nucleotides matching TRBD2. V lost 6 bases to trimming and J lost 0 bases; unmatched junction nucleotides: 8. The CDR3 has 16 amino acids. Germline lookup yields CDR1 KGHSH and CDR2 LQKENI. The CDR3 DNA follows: TGTGCCAGCTCGCACACTAGCGACCCCTCCTACAATGAGCAGTTCTTC. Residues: CASSHTSDPSYNEQFF.

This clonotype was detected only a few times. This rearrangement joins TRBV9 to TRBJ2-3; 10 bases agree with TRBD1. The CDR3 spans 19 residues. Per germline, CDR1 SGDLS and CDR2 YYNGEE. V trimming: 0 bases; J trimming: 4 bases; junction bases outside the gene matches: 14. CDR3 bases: TGTGCCAGCAGCGTAGAGTTCTCGGGACAGGGGCATCGCGCAGATACGCAGTATTTT. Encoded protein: CASSVEFSGQGHRADTQYF.

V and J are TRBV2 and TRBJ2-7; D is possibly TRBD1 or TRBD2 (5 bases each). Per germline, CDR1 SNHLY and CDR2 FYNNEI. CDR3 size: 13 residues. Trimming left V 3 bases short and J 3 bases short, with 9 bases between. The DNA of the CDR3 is TGTGCCAGCAGTGAGGGGACGGACTACGAGCAGTACTTC. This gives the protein CASSEGTDYEQYF.

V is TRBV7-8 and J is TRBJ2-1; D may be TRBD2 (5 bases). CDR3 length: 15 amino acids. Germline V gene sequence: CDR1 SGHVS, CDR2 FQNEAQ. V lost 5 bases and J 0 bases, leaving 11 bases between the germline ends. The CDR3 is CASSPDYLSYNEQFF. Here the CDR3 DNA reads TGTGCCAGCAGCCCTGACTACCTCTCCTACAATGAGCAGTTCTTC.

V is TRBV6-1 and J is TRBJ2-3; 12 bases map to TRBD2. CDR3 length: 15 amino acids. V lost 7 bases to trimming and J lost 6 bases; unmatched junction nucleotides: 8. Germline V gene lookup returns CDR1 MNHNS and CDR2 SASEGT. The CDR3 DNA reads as TGTGCCAGCACCCTAGCGGGGGGGCGATTCGATACGCAGTATTTT. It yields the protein CASTLAGGRFDTQYF.

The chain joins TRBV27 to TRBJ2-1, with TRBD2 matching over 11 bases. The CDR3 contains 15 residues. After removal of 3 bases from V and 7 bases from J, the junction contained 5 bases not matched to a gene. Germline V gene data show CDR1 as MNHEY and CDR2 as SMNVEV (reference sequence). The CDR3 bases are TGTGCCAGCAGTTTTATAGCGGGAGGGCTGAATGAGCAGTTCTTC. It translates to CASSFIAGGLNEQFF.

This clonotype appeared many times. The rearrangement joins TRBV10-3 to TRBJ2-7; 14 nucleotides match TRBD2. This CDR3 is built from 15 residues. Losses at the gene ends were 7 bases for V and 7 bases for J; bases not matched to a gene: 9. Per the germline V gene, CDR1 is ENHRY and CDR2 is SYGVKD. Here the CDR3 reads CAITKTSGRVGEQYF. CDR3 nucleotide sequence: TGTGCCATCACCAAGACTAGCGGGAGGGTGGGTGAGCAGTACTTC.

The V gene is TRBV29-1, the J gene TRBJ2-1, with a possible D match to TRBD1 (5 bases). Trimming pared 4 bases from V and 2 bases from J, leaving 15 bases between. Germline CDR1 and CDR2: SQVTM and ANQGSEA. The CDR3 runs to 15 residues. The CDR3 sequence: CSVVKGSHAYNEQFF. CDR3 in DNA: TGCAGCGTTGTCAAGGGGTCCCATGCCTACAATGAGCAGTTCTTC.